This TCR beta chain is drawn from a study of blood T cells in healthy people across ages. The CDR3 sequence is 15 residues long. Germline loops: CDR1 SGHTA, CDR2 FQGNSA. V dropped 5 bases and J dropped 2; count of bases not matched to a gene: 6. Using a J-beta primer mix together with a sample-barcoded 5' primer, a second PCR was run for roughly 7 to 11 cycles. Samples each returned at least 2.5 million CDR3-containing paired-end reads. TCRdb re-called the 5' RACE reads through MiXCR, storing one row per CDR3 protein. This table has about a million distinct CDR3 sequences, around two fifths appearing once. Study-wide findings and caveats: Higher diversity, along with more naive CD4+ cells, distinguished long-lived donors from aged donors. Researchers said unsorted PBMCs prevented a conclusive naive versus antigen-experienced comparison.

Regarding this clonotype: Its specificity is unknown.

The receptor was isolated from a man aged 18 to 29 in good health. Sequenced input: blood. V gene TRBV7-2 combines with J gene TRBJ1-2, with 9 bases identical to TRBD1. The CDR3 sequence: CASSAPGQGNYGYTF. CDR3 DNA sequence: TGTGCCAGCAGCGCCCCGGGACAGGGCAACTATGGCTACACCTTC.